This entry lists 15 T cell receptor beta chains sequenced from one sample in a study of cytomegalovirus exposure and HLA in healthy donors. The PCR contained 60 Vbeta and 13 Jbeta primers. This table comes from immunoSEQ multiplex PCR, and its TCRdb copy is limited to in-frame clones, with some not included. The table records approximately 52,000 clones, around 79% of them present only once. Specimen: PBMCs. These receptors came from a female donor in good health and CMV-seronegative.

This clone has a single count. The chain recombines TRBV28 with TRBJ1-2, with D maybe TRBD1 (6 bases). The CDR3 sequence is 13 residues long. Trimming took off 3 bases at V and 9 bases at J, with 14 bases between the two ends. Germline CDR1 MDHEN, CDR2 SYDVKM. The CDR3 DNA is TGTGCCAGCAGTTTGCAGACGACAGGTAGCTACACCTTC. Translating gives CASSLQTTGSYTF.

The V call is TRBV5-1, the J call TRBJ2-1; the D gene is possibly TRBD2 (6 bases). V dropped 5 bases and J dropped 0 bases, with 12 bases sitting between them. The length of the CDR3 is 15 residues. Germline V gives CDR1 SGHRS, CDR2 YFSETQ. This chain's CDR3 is CASREGRSSYNEQFF. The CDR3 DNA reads TGCGCCAGCAGGGAGGGGAGGAGCTCCTACAATGAGCAGTTCTTC.

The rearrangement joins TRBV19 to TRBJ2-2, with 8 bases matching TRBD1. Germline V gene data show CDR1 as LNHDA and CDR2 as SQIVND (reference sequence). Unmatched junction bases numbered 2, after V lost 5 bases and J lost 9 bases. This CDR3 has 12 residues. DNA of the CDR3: TGTGCCAGTAGTCAGGGGGCGAGGGAGCTGTTTTTT. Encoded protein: CASSQGARELFF.

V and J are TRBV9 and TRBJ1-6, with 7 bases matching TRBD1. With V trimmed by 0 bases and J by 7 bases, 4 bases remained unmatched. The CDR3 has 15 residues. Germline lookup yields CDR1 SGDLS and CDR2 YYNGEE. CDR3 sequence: CASSVEPGGNSPLHF. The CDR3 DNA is TGTGCCAGCAGCGTAGAGCCAGGGGGGAATTCACCCCTCCACTTT.

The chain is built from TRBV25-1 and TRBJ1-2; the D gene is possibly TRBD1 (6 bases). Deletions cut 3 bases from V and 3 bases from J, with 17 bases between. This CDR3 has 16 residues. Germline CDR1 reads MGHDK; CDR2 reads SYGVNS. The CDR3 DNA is TGTGCCAGCAGTGACAAGGGACAACACTGGGACTATGGCTACACCTTC. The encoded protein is CASSDKGQHWDYGYTF.

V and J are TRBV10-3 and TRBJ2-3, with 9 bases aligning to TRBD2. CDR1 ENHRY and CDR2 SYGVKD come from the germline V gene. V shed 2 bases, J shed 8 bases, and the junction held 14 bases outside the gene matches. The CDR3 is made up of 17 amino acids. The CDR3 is CAISEHFGRGGMGTQYF. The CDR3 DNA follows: TGTGCCATCAGTGAGCATTTCGGGCGGGGGGGCATGGGTACGCAGTATTTT.

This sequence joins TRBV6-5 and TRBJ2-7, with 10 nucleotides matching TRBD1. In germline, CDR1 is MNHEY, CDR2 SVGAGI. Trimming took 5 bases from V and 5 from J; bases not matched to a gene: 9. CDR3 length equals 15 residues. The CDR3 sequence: CASSTMGQGRNEQYF. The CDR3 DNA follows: TGTGCCAGCAGTACGATGGGACAGGGGAGGAACGAGCAGTACTTC.

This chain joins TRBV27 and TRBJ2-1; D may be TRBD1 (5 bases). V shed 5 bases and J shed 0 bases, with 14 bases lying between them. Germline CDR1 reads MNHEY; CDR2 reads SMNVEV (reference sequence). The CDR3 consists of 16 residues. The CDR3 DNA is TGTGCCAGCAGTGTCGGACAATTGAGCTCCTACAATGAGCAGTTCTTC. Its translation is CASSVGQLSSYNEQFF.

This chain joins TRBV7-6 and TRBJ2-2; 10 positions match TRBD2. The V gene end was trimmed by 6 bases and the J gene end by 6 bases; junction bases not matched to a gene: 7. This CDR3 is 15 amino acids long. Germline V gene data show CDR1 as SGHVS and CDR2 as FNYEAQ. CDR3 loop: CASRERLAGAGELFF. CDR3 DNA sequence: TGTGCCAGCAGAGAACGGCTAGCGGGAGCCGGGGAGCTGTTTTTT.

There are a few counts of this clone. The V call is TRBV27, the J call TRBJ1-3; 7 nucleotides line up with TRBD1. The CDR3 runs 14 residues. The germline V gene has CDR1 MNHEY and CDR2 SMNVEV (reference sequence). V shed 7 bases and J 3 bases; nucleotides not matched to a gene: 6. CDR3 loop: CASKEGAGGNTIYF. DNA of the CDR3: TGTGCCAGCAAGGAGGGGGCTGGTGGAAACACCATATATTTT.

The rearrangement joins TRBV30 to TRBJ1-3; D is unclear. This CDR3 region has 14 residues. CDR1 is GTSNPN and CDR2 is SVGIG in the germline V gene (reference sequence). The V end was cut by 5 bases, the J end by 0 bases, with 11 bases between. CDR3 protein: CAWAVASSGNTIYF. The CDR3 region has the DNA TGTGCCTGGGCTGTGGCAAGCTCTGGAAACACCATATATTTT.

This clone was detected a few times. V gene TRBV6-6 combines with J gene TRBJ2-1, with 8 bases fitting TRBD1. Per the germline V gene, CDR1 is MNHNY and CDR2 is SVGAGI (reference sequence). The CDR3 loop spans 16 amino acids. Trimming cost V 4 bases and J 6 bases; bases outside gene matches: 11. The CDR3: CASSSLTGTGGNEQFF. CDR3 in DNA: TGTGCCAGCAGTTCATTAACCGGGACAGGCGGCAATGAGCAGTTCTTC.

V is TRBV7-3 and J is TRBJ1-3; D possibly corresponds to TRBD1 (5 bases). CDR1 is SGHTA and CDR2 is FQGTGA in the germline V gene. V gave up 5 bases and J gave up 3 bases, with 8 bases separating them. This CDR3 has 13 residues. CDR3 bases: TGTGCCAGCAGCGGGGACTTTGGAAACACCATATATTTT. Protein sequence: CASSGDFGNTIYF.

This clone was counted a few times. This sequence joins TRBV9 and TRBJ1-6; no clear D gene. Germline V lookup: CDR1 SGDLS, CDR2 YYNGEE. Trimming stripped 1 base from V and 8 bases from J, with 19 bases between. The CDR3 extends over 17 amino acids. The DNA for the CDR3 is TGTGCCAGCAGCGTAACCGTCGGCCCCTTGGCGGATTCACCCCTCCACTTT. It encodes CASSVTVGPLADSPLHF.

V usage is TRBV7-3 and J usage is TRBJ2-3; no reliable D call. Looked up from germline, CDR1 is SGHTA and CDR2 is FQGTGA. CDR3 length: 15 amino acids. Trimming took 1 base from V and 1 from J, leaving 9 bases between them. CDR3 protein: CASSLRGVRTDTQYF. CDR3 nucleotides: TGTGCCAGCAGCTTAAGAGGCGTTCGCACAGATACGCAGTATTTT. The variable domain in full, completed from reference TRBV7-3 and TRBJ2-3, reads GAGVSQTPSNKVTEKGKYVELRCDPISGHTALYWYRQSLGQGPEFLIYFQGTGAADDSGLPNDRFFAVRPEGSVSTLKIQRTERGDSAVYLCASSLRGVRTDTQYFGPGTRLTVL.